The next 21 T cell receptor beta chains were all read from a single sample in a study of blood T cell repertoires in COVID-19. The method was immunoSEQ multiplex PCR; TCRdb's version includes in-frame clones alone and lacks a portion of them. The sample consists of approximately 300,000 clones, under 90% of them appearing once. Material for sequencing was PBMCs or T cells enriched from blood (not recorded which). These receptors originate from a man in his fifties or sixties who had recovered from COVID-19.

V gene TRBV29-1 combines with J gene TRBJ2-7, with TRBD2 matching over 8 bases. Germline assignment: CDR1 SQVTM and CDR2 ANQGSEA. V trimming: 6 bases; J trimming: 4 bases; junction bases outside the gene matches: 20. The CDR3 spans 17 residues. CDR3 protein: CSVGGGLAGRYGYEQYF. Written as DNA, the CDR3 is TGCAGCGTGGGGGGAGGGCTAGCGGGCCGCTACGGTTACGAGCAGTACTTC.

This clone was detected once. J is TRBJ1-2 and V is TRBV25-1, with D hard to call. The CDR3 has 16 residues. V was shortened by 2 bases and J by 2 bases, with 15 bases between the two germline ends. Germline V gene sequence: CDR1 MGHDK, CDR2 SYGVNS. DNA for the CDR3: TGTGCCAGCAGTGAAGGTCTGAAGAGCTCCAACTATGGCTACACCTTC. Translating gives CASSEGLKSSNYGYTF.

This chain uses TRBV28 with TRBJ1-1, with D uncertain. This CDR3 contains 13 residues. The germline V gene has CDR1 MDHEN and CDR2 SYDVKM. Trimming took 5 bases from V and 3 from J, leaving 10 bases between them. The CDR3 bases are TGTGCCAGCAGTAATCGGGATCACACTGAAGCTTTCTTT. Translating it yields CASSNRDHTEAFF.

The chain joins TRBV15 to TRBJ1-1; 9 positions match TRBD1. The junction had 8 bases not matched to a gene; V was cut back by 0 bases and J by 6 bases. The CDR3 covers 16 residues. The germline gives CDR1 LNHNV, CDR2 YYDKDF (reference sequence). This CDR3 reads CATSRDKGQGRAEAFF. DNA of the CDR3: TGTGCCACCAGCAGAGATAAAGGACAGGGGAGGGCTGAAGCTTTCTTT.

The CDR3 sequence is CASSQGPGKGYGYTF. DNA of the CDR3: TGTGCCAGCAGCCAAGGACCAGGGAAAGGCTATGGCTACACCTTC. The V and J genes are TRBV3-1 (or the pseudogene TRBV3-2) and TRBJ1-2; the D gene is possibly TRBD1 (5 bases). Trimming stripped 1 base from V and 4 bases from J, with 13 bases between. The germline gives CDR1 LGHDT, CDR2 YNNKEL (reference sequence). There are 15 residues in the CDR3.

The rearrangement uses TRBV18 and TRBJ1-6; no firm D call. The germline V gene has CDR1 KGHSH and CDR2 LQKENI. The CDR3 contains 13 residues. The V end lost 3 bases, the J end lost 7 bases, and 7 bases lay between the germline ends. The chain's CDR3 is CASSPTSNSPLHF. Here the CDR3 DNA reads TGTGCCAGCTCACCCACGAGCAATTCACCCCTCCACTTT.

The chain recombines TRBV27 with TRBJ1-1; 10 nucleotides match TRBD1. The CDR3 spans 15 residues. Trimming removed 6 bases from V and 1 base from J; junction bases left unmatched: 5. Germline assignment: CDR1 MNHEY and CDR2 SMNVEV (reference sequence). CDR3 nucleotides: TGTGCCAGCAGCCGACAGGGGGCTTGGAACACTGAAGCTTTCTTT. Translation gives CASSRQGAWNTEAFF.

This chain connects TRBV5-1 to TRBJ1-6; no clear D. Trimming left V 0 bases short and J 4 bases short, with 8 bases between. Germline assignment: CDR1 SGHRS and CDR2 YFSETQ. The CDR3 has 15 amino acids. CDR3 in DNA: TGCGCCAGCAGCTTGGATGGCCTTTATAATTCACCCCTCCACTTT. This gives the protein CASSLDGLYNSPLHF. Variable domain in full (rest from reference TRBV5-1 and TRBJ1-6): KAGVTQTPRYLIKTRGQQVTLSCSPISGHRSVSWYQQTPGQGLQFLFEYFSETQRNKGNFPGRFSGRQFSNSRSEMNVSTLELGDSALYLCASSLDGLYNSPLHFGNGTRLTVT.

V gene TRBV4-3 combines with J gene TRBJ1-3; unclear D gene. Trimming removed 1 base at V and 0 bases at J, with 10 bases between. This CDR3 spans 16 amino acids. Germline V gene lookup returns CDR1 LGHNA and CDR2 YSLEER. The CDR3 region is CASSQGLFDSGNTIYF. Written as DNA, the CDR3 is TGCGCCAGCAGCCAAGGACTCTTTGACTCTGGAAACACCATATATTTT.

This chain uses TRBV7-2 with TRBJ2-1; 9 positions match TRBD2. The J segment lost 3 bases and the V segment lost 1 base, leaving 7 bases of the junction unmatched. The CDR3 covers 17 residues. Germline assignment: CDR1 SGHTA and CDR2 FQGNSA. The CDR3 loop reads CASSLGGSGRFYNEQFF. As DNA, the CDR3 is TGTGCCAGCAGCTTAGGTGGCAGCGGGAGGTTCTACAATGAGCAGTTCTTC.

The chain combines TRBV6-1 with TRBJ1-3; D is possibly TRBD1 (6 bases). Looked up from germline, CDR1 is MNHNS and CDR2 is SASEGT. The length of the CDR3 is 16 residues. V was clipped by 2 bases and J by 0 bases, with 11 bases between them. The CDR3 nucleotides are TGTGCCAGCAGTGAACCGGGACATCCCTCTGGAAACACCATATATTTT. This gives the protein CASSEPGHPSGNTIYF.

The V gene is TRBV28, the J gene TRBJ1-2; TRBD1 matches 9 bases. This CDR3 has 14 amino acids. The trim removed 1 base at V and 6 bases at J, leaving 3 bases unmatched. The V gene's germline CDR1 is MDHEN and CDR2 SYDVKM. The CDR3 DNA follows: TGTGCCAGCAGTTTATCCGGGACAGGGAATGGCTACACCTTC. Its protein is CASSLSGTGNGYTF.

The chain has TRBV7-9 and TRBJ1-1, with TRBD1 as a possible D gene (5 bases). CDR1 is SEHNR, CDR2 FQNEAQ, per germline (reference sequence). V gave up 1 base and J gave up 3 bases, with 9 bases separating them. The CDR3 has 14 residues. The CDR3 nucleotides are TGTGCCAGCAGCTTAGTGTCCAGGGACACTGAAGCTTTCTTT. Its protein product is CASSLVSRDTEAFF.

The chain couples TRBV5-1 to TRBJ2-1; 9 nucleotides line up with TRBD2. The CDR3 is 18 residues long. The germline V gene encodes CDR1 SGHRS and CDR2 YFSETQ. Trimming removed 0 bases from V and 0 bases from J; junction bases left unmatched: 7. For the CDR3, the DNA is TGCGCCAGCAGCTTGGTGGTAAGCGGGGGGAGCTCCTACAATGAGCAGTTCTTC. This translates into CASSLVVSGGSSYNEQFF.

V gene TRBV5-1 combines with J gene TRBJ2-7; 7 bases are shared with TRBD1. The CDR3 consists of 13 residues. Losses at the gene ends were 3 bases for V and 7 bases for J; bases not matched to a gene: 7. In germline, CDR1 is SGHRS, CDR2 YFSETQ. The CDR3 sequence: CASSSSWDREQYF. CDR3 nucleotides: TGCGCCAGCAGCTCCTCATGGGACAGAGAGCAGTACTTC.

The V gene is TRBV5-1, the J gene TRBJ2-7; 9 bases align to TRBD1. The CDR3 contains 16 residues. Germline V gene data show CDR1 as SGHRS and CDR2 as YFSETQ. The J segment lost 6 bases and the V segment lost 3 bases, leaving 13 bases of the junction unmatched. The CDR3 nucleotides are TGCGCCAGCAGCTCAAACCCGGGACAGGGTGGTACCGAGCAGTACTTC. As protein: CASSSNPGQGGTEQYF.

The count of this clone is one. The chain recombines TRBV24-1 with TRBJ2-7, with 9 nucleotides matching TRBD1. This CDR3 is 15 amino acids long. The germline gives CDR1 KGHDR, CDR2 SFDVKD. The ends lost 1 base at V and 5 bases at J; junction bases unmatched: 5. The CDR3 here is CATSDFGTGMHEQYF. The CDR3 DNA is TGTGCCACCAGTGATTTCGGGACAGGGATGCACGAGCAGTACTTC.

This chain uses TRBV9 with TRBJ2-1; possibly TRBD2 for D (6 bases). CDR3 length: 16 amino acids. V was shortened by 4 bases and J by 2 bases, with 16 bases between the two germline ends. Germline V gives CDR1 SGDLS, CDR2 YYNGEE. The CDR3 nucleotides read TGTGCCAGCAGCCCCCAAATCCGCGGGGCCTACAATGAGCAGTTCTTC. Its translation: CASSPQIRGAYNEQFF.

The CDR3 here is CASSLSGHGVNEQFF. The CDR3 coding sequence is TGTGCCAGCAGCCTTAGCGGACACGGGGTCAATGAGCAGTTCTTC. The chain couples TRBV7-6 to TRBJ2-1; possibly TRBD2 for D (6 bases). The V gene lost 5 bases and the J gene lost 6 bases, with 17 bases spanning the gap. The germline gives CDR1 SGHVS, CDR2 FNYEAQ. The length of the CDR3 is 15 residues.

The rearrangement joins TRBV11-2 to TRBJ1-4, with 8 bases identical to TRBD1. Germline loops: CDR1 SGHAT, CDR2 FQNNGV. Losses at the gene ends were 3 bases for V and 3 bases for J; bases not matched to a gene: 6. The CDR3 runs 16 residues. The CDR3 coding sequence is TGTGCCAGCAGCTTGCGGCCACAGGGGGCTAATGAAAAACTGTTTTTT. Translation: CASSLRPQGANEKLFF.

DNA for the CDR3: TGCGCCAGCAGCTTGCTAGCGGCGGAGGGCGGGGAGCTGTTTTTT. It codes for CASSLLAAEGGELFF. The chain uses TRBV5-1 and TRBJ2-2; the match to TRBD2 covers 7 bases. Germline CDR1 reads SGHRS; CDR2 reads YFSETQ. V lost 1 base and J lost 7; bases outside the gene matches: 7. There are 15 residues in the CDR3.